Listed below are T cell receptor beta chains from one sample, sequenced in a study of low-dose radiotherapy and immunotherapy resistance in tumors. Each CDR3 protein is one row after TCRdb ran MiXCR on the reads. The sample shows fewer than 90,000 distinct CDR3 sequences, around 30% of them seen only once. Specimen: PBMCs, collected before treatment. The source is a female donor with ovarian cancer. Each CDR3 is given with its conserved first and last residue. D genes are given only for firm matches. Size is stated for part of the rows, as once, few or many counts, or as a class when the clone is expanded.

clone size,J gene,V gene,D gene,CDR3 length,CDR3 DNA,CDR3 protein
many,TRBJ2-2,TRBV20-1,NA,13,TGCAGTGCTACGCGGGCCGTGTCCGGGGAGCTGTTTTTT,CSATRAVSGELFF
NA,TRBJ2-3,TRBV7-2,TRBD2,20,TGTGCCAGCAGCCGGACAGCCGGGACTAGCGGGAGTTTACGCACAGATACGCAGTATTTT,CASSRTAGTSGSLRTDTQYF
many,TRBJ2-2,TRBV11-2,NA,15,TGTGCCAGCAGCTTAACCCTCGGGCGGGCCGGGGAGCTGTTTTTT,CASSLTLGRAGELFF
many,TRBJ2-1,TRBV24-1,NA,15,TGTGCCACCAGTGATAGGGACGGGAGTCTGAATGAGCAGTTCTTC,CATSDRDGSLNEQFF
many,TRBJ2-5,TRBV29-1,NA,12,TGCAGCGTTGACAGGGGCGGGGAGACCCAGTACTTC,CSVDRGGETQYF
many,TRBJ2-1,TRBV6-2/TRBV6-3,TRBD2,18,TGTGCCAGCAGTGGGGTAACATTGGCTAGCGGGAGGAACAATGAGCAGTTCTTC,CASSGVTLASGRNNEQFF
NA,TRBJ2-5,TRBV28,NA,15,TGTGCCAGCAGTGAGGGGGGGAAGATGGAAGAGACCCAGTACTTC,CASSEGGKMEETQYF
many,TRBJ2-7,TRBV7-2,TRBD2,18,TGTGCCAGCAGCTTCAGCGGGAGTGGTTATAGCGGCTCCTACGAGCAGTACTTC,CASSFSGSGYSGSYEQYF
few,TRBJ2-2,TRBV25-1,NA,15,TGTGCCAGCAGTGCGGGGATCTCTACTGCCGGGGAGCTGTTTTTT,CASSAGISTAGELFF
many,TRBJ2-5,TRBV15,NA,11,TGTGCCACCAGCGGTAGGGAGACCCAGTACTTC,CATSGRETQYF
few,TRBJ2-1,TRBV6-5,NA,15,TGTGCCAGCAGTCGGGGGCAGCCCTCCTACAATGAGCAGTTCTTC,CASSRGQPSYNEQFF
many,TRBJ1-5,TRBV6-1,TRBD1,13,TGTGCCAGCAGTGCAGGGGGTGATCAGCCCCAGCATTTT,CASSAGGDQPQHF
many,TRBJ2-1,TRBV7-2,NA,14,TGTGCCAGCAGCCCAAAAACAGGGTTACATGAGCAGTTCTTC,CASSPKTGLHEQFF
NA,TRBJ1-4,TRBV4-2,TRBD1,16,TGTGCCAGCAGCCAGGGGACAGGGGTTAATAATGAAAAAATGTTTTTT,CASSQGTGVNNEKMFF
many,TRBJ2-1,TRBV19,NA,14,TGTGCCAGTAGCCAGACTAGTGCCTACAATGAGCAGTTCTTC,CASSQTSAYNEQFF
NA,TRBJ2-7,TRBV28,NA,17,TGTGCCAGCAGCTCCACCGGGTCGAGCGGGTGGACCTACGAGCAGTACTTC,CASSSTGSSGWTYEQYF
many,TRBJ2-5,TRBV24-1,TRBD2,14,TGTGCCACCAGTGCGACTAGCGGGACGGAGACCCAGTACTTC,CATSATSGTETQYF
many,TRBJ2-2,TRBV29-1,NA,13,TGCAGTTCGGGAGATAAGAGTACCGGGGAGCTGTTTTTT,CSSGDKSTGELFF
many,TRBJ2-3,TRBV4-1,TRBD1,16,TGCGCCAGCAGAAGAGGCGCCAGGGGGACCACAGATACGCAGTATTTT,CASRRGARGTTDTQYF
many,TRBJ2-1,TRBV5-4,TRBD2,14,TGCGCCAGCAGCCACACGACTAGCTCTAATGAGCAGTTCTTC,CASSHTTSSNEQFF
many,TRBJ2-7,TRBV11-3,NA,13,TGTGCCAGCAGCTTATCTCCAGACTACGAGCAGTACTTC,CASSLSPDYEQYF
many,TRBJ1-5,TRBV18,NA,17,TGTGCCAGCTCACCACCGATAGGAGGGGCTGAGGGCCAGCCCCAGCATTTT,CASSPPIGGAEGQPQHF
NA,TRBJ2-7,TRBV6-6,NA,16,TGTGCCAGCAGCCCTACCCGGACCGGGGGGCTGGTCGAGCAGTACTTC,CASSPTRTGGLVEQYF
many,TRBJ2-1,TRBV6-2/TRBV6-3,TRBD2,17,TGTGCCAGCAGCACGACTAGCGGGAGAGGCCCCTACAATGAGCAGTTCTTC,CASSTTSGRGPYNEQFF
NA,TRBJ2-7,TRBV15,NA,16,TGTGCCACCAGCAGAGATTTCAGGGGCAGAGGTTACGAGCAGTACTTC,CATSRDFRGRGYEQYF
many,TRBJ2-7,TRBV5-1,TRBD1,15,TGCGCCAGCAGCTGGACAGGGGGCGAAACCTACGAGCAGTACTTC,CASSWTGGETYEQYF
NA,TRBJ1-5,TRBV28,TRBD1,13,TGTGCCAGCAGTCAACAGGGGGCACAGCCCCAGCATTTT,CASSQQGAQPQHF
NA,TRBJ1-6,TRBV9,NA,19,TGTGCCAGCAGCCCGACCGACCCCGGAGGTCGCTCCTATAATTCACCCCTCCACTTT,CASSPTDPGGRSYNSPLHF
many,TRBJ2-1,TRBV24-1,TRBD1,16,TGTGCCACCAGTGATGCAGGGGGCGCGGGGAACAATGAGCAGTTCTTC,CATSDAGGAGNNEQFF
many,TRBJ1-1,TRBV20-1,TRBD1,16,TGCAGTGCTAGACCCTTCACATCACAGGGGCCTGAGGGAGCTTTCTTT,CSARPFTSQGPEGAFF
many,TRBJ2-3,TRBV18,TRBD2,15,TGTGCCAGCTCACCCGAAGCGGGGGGGCAAGATACGCAGTATTTT,CASSPEAGGQDTQYF
NA,TRBJ2-3,TRBV5-3,NA,13,TGTGCCAGCAGCTTGTCGGGCAGGGATACGCAGTATTTT,CASSLSGRDTQYF
NA,TRBJ2-1,TRBV4-1,NA,15,TGCGCCAGCAGCCAAGAGGGGTGGGGGCGGAATGAGCAGTTCTTC,CASSQEGWGRNEQFF
many,TRBJ2-5,TRBV20-1,NA,14,TGCAGTGCTAGAAAGGGACAACGGCAAGAGACCCAGTACTTC,CSARKGQRQETQYF
many,TRBJ2-3,TRBV6-2/TRBV6-3,NA,13,TGTGCCAGCAGTTACCGGTGGGCGGATACGCAGTATTTT,CASSYRWADTQYF
many,TRBJ1-2,TRBV19,NA,15,TGTGCCAGTAGTGAACAGGGAACGCGGGACTATGGCTACACCTTC,CASSEQGTRDYGYTF
NA,TRBJ2-7,TRBV20-1,NA,12,TGCAGTGCTACAAACAGGTACTACGAGCAGTACTTC,CSATNRYYEQYF
NA,TRBJ2-3,TRBV9,NA,15,TGTGCCAGCAGTCCTACTGGAAGAAGCACAGATACGCAGTATTTT,CASSPTGRSTDTQYF
many,TRBJ2-7,TRBV6-2/TRBV6-3,NA,12,TGTGCCAGCAAGCGACTTTCCTACGAGCAGTACTTC,CASKRLSYEQYF
NA,TRBJ2-7,TRBV28,TRBD2,15,TGTGCCAGCAGTTATCCATGGACTAGCTCCTACGAGCAGTACTTC,CASSYPWTSSYEQYF
few,TRBJ2-7,TRBV11-2,NA,13,TGTGCCAGCAGCTTAGAGAGGAGGAACGAGCAGTACTTC,CASSLERRNEQYF
NA,TRBJ2-1,TRBV5-1,NA,17,TGCGCCAGCAGCTTGGGGGGGACACACGGCTCCTACAATGAGCAGTTCTTC,CASSLGGTHGSYNEQFF
many,TRBJ2-5,TRBV9,NA,14,TGTGCCAGCAGCGTAGGGAGTAACCAAGAGACCCAGTACTTC,CASSVGSNQETQYF
many,TRBJ2-1,TRBV27,TRBD2,18,TGTGCCAGCAGTTTATCAGAGGGACTAGCGGGCTCCTACAATGAGCAGTTCTTC,CASSLSEGLAGSYNEQFF
NA,TRBJ1-2,TRBV6-2/TRBV6-3,NA,16,TGTGCCAGCAGGACCGGGATAGGGACGGCTGGAGATGGCTACACCTTC,CASRTGIGTAGDGYTF
many,TRBJ1-3,TRBV18,NA,14,TGTGCCAGCTCACCCGACAGAAAGAGTTACACCATATATTTT,CASSPDRKSYTIYF
medium-sized,TRBJ2-1,TRBV9,TRBD2,17,TGTGCCAGCAGTAGAACACTAGCGCAGAGCTCCTACAATGAGCAGTTCTTC,CASSRTLAQSSYNEQFF
many,TRBJ2-3,TRBV29-1,TRBD2,15,TGCAGCGTTACTTCGGGACTAGCGGGAGCAAGTACGCAGTATTTT,CSVTSGLAGASTQYF
few,TRBJ2-5,TRBV4-2,NA,13,TGTGCCAGCAGTCAGGGAAATCAAGAGACCCAGTACTTC,CASSQGNQETQYF
few,TRBJ2-6,TRBV28,NA,13,TGTGCCACGTATGAATATGGGGCCAACGTCCTGACTTTC,CATYEYGANVLTF
NA,TRBJ2-5,TRBV7-9,NA,13,TGTGCCAGCAGCCGAGACGGTCCGGCGGGCCAGTACTTC,CASSRDGPAGQYF
many,TRBJ2-2,TRBV19,NA,12,TGTGCCAGTAGGACTGTGGTCGGGGAGCTGTTTTTT,CASRTVVGELFF
NA,TRBJ1-5,TRBV19,TRBD1,13,TGTGCCACCTGGGACAGGGGAGGGCAGCCCCAGCATTTT,CATWDRGGQPQHF
many,TRBJ2-7,TRBV5-6,NA,16,TGTGCCAGCAGCTTGGGACAGGCCTCTATTCTCTACGAGCAGTACTTC,CASSLGQASILYEQYF
NA,TRBJ1-2,TRBV5-1,TRBD1,15,TGCGCCAGCACCCCTGGATTGACAGGGCCTTATGGCTACACCTTC,CASTPGLTGPYGYTF
NA,TRBJ1-1,TRBV7-9,TRBD1,15,TGTGCCAGCAGCTCCCGGGACAGGTGGGGGACTGAAGCTTTCTTT,CASSSRDRWGTEAFF
once,TRBJ2-3,TRBV24-1,NA,16,TGTGCCACCACCGGAGGTAGGGGGGGGATCACAGATACGCAGTATTTT,CATTGGRGGITDTQYF